These 14 T cell receptor beta chains came from one sample sequenced in a study of regulatory T cells in long-lasting Graves disease. Sample time point: persistent/refractory GD, antithyroid drugs over 5 years with positive TRAb. RNA from PBMCs was the source of the TCR library. TCR beta libraries were built with iRepertoire HTBI primers and Arm-PCR of CDR3 regions. TCRdb re-called the multiplex PCR reads with MiXCR, one entry per CDR3 protein. The data show around 510,000 distinct CDR3 sequences, around 20% seen once. The starting material was peripheral blood mononuclear cells (PBMCs), obtained when the disease was refractory, from a patient treated with antithyroid drugs. The receptors come from a female donor with Graves disease.

The chain joins TRBV10-3 to TRBJ2-1; 11 bases fit TRBD1. Germline values: CDR1 ENHRY, CDR2 SYGVKD. This CDR3 has 15 residues. Unmatched junction bases numbered 8, after V lost 6 bases and J lost 7 bases. CDR3 coding DNA: TGTGCCATCAGCCACGCCGGGACAGGGGGGAATGAGCAGTTCTTC. Residues: CAISHAGTGGNEQFF.

Comment on this clonotype: A read error may explain this, as a much larger clone is one base away. This chain uses TRBV29-1 with TRBJ1-1; D unresolved. The CDR3 is made up of 12 amino acids. CDR1 is SQVTM and CDR2 is ANQGSEA in the germline V gene. Trimming cost V 5 bases and J 1 base, with 8 bases left between them. CDR3 sequence: CSVPGENTEAFF. The CDR3 nucleotides read TGCAGCGTTCCCGGAGAGAACACTGAAGCTTTCTTT.

This clonotype was recorded many times. As DNA, the CDR3 is TGTGCCAGCAGCTTCGACAGGCAAGAGACCCAGTACTTC. Protein sequence: CASSFDRQETQYF. The chain is built from TRBV7-2 and TRBJ2-5; D might be TRBD1 (6 bases). The CDR3 sequence is 13 residues long. V was trimmed by 3 bases and J by 2 bases, leaving 7 bases between them. Per germline, CDR1 SGHTA and CDR2 FQGNSA.

This clonotype was counted a few times. This may come from a read error, since a much larger clone is one base off. The V call is TRBV12-3 or TRBV12-4, the J call TRBJ2-7, with 9 nucleotides matching TRBD2. The CDR3 length is 15 residues. With 0 bases clipped from V and 5 bases from J, the junction kept 5 bases outside the gene matches. This CDR3 is CASSLASGRNNEQYF. CDR3 nucleotide sequence: TGTGCCAGCAGTTTAGCAAGCGGGAGGAACAACGAGCAGTACTTC.

This clonotype has ten or more counts. The chain recombines TRBV28 with TRBJ1-5; 9 nucleotides agree with TRBD1. This CDR3 contains 19 residues. Germline-derived CDR1 and CDR2 are MDHEN and SYDVKM. V was clipped by 3 bases and J by 0 bases; unmatched bases: 12. In DNA, the CDR3 is TGTGCCAGCAGTTTCGCATCCGGGACAGGGACCTATAGCAATCAGCCCCAGCATTTT. This translates into CASSFASGTGTYSNQPQHF.

V usage is TRBV12-3 or TRBV12-4 and J usage is TRBJ2-6; D is unresolved. The CDR3 spans 16 residues. V lost 3 bases, J lost 1 base, and 10 bases lay in between. The CDR3 DNA reads as TGTGCCAGCAGTTTCCCCGGTAAATCTGGGGCCAACGTCCTGACTTTC. Protein product: CASSFPGKSGANVLTF.

To note about this clonotype: Just one base apart from a much larger clone, this may be a read error. The chain uses TRBV27 and TRBJ1-1; the D is unclear. This CDR3 is built from 14 residues. Germline-derived CDR1 and CDR2 are MNHEY and SMNVEV (reference sequence). In nucleotides, the CDR3 is TGTGCCAGCAGTTTCACCACAGAGAACACTGAAGCTCTCTTT. This gives the protein CASSFTTENTEALF.

This clonotype was picked up a small number of times. This rearrangement joins TRBV9 to TRBJ2-5; 9 positions match TRBD2. With 2 bases clipped from V and 5 bases from J, the junction kept 7 bases outside the gene matches. Germline CDR1 and CDR2: SGDLS and YYNGEE. The CDR3 totals 15 residues. CDR3 amino acids: CASSVLSGRMETQYF. The CDR3 nucleotides are TGTGCCAGCAGCGTCCTGAGCGGGAGGATGGAGACCCAGTACTTC.

This clonotype came up many times. The chain links TRBV28 to TRBJ1-2; D not certain. Germline assignment: CDR1 MDHEN and CDR2 SYDVKM. The germline V and J ends were trimmed by 8 bases and 3 bases, with 13 bases remaining between them. The CDR3 has 13 residues. CDR3 sequence: CASGPDVHYGYTF. The DNA of the CDR3 is TGTGCCAGCGGCCCCGACGTACACTATGGCTACACCTTC.

This clonotype occurred a few times. This chain joins TRBV7-3 and TRBJ2-5; tentative D call: TRBD2 (6 bases). The CDR3 length is 13 residues. The germline V and J ends were trimmed by 1 base and 5 bases, with 8 bases remaining between them. From germline, CDR1 is SGHTA and CDR2 FQGTGA. CDR3 in amino acids: CASSLMAGETQYF. DNA of the CDR3: TGTGCCAGCAGCTTAATGGCGGGGGAGACCCAGTACTTC. The full variable domain, completed using reference TRBV7-3 and TRBJ2-5, is GAGVSQTPSNKVTEKGKYVELRCDPISGHTALYWYRQSLGQGPEFLIYFQGTGAADDSGLPNDRFFAVRPEGSVSTLKIQRTERGDSAVYLCASSLMAGETQYFGPGTRLLVL.

This clonotype was seen many times. The CDR3 loop is CASSVAGWGRSGANVLTF. In nucleotides, the CDR3 is TGTGCCAGCAGCGTAGCTGGGTGGGGTCGCTCTGGGGCCAACGTCCTGACTTTC. The rearrangement uses TRBV9 and TRBJ2-6; D not certain. V gave up 0 bases and J gave up 0 bases, with 13 bases separating them. CDR1 is SGDLS and CDR2 is YYNGEE in the germline V gene. The CDR3 length is 18 residues.

The chain combines TRBV9 with TRBJ2-1, with D maybe TRBD2 (6 bases). Germline assignment: CDR1 SGDLS and CDR2 YYNGEE. CDR3 size: 15 residues. The V end lost 4 bases, the J end lost 4 bases, and 15 bases lay between the germline ends. The CDR3 nucleotides are TGTGCCAGCAGCCCACCGGCGGGGTCATACAATGAGCAGTTCTTC. Protein product: CASSPPAGSYNEQFF.

J is TRBJ1-3 and V is TRBV29-1; D might be TRBD1 (5 bases). The CDR3 has 15 residues. V lost 6 bases, J lost 1 base, and 16 bases lay in between. Germline V gene sequence: CDR1 SQVTM, CDR2 ANQGSEA. CDR3 protein: CSVTGTQLSGNTIYF. In nucleotides, the CDR3 is TGCAGCGTGACCGGGACGCAACTATCTGGAAACACCATATATTTT.

This clonotype has a handful of counts. V is TRBV30 and J is TRBJ2-7; D unresolved. The CDR3 has 11 amino acids. V was shortened by 5 bases and J by 2 bases, with 7 bases between the two germline ends. Germline V lookup: CDR1 GTSNPN, CDR2 SVGIG (reference sequence). CDR3 in DNA: TGTGCCTGGTCTAGTGCCTACGAGCAGTACTTC. It codes for CAWSSAYEQYF.